What follows are 8 T cell receptor beta chains derived from one specimen sequenced in a study of OX40 agonist ivuxolimab in advanced cancers. Clones were read by immunoSEQ multiplex PCR, and TCRdb kept only the in-frame ones, dropping some. The top ten hold 20% to 25% of the sample, which has about 6,200 clones, about 81% seen once. The sample here was CD4+ or CD8+ T cells sorted from blood, taken in a trial of the OX40 agonist ivuxolimab. These receptors were taken from an adult with an advanced solid tumor such as melanoma, head and neck, liver or kidney cancer.

The chain carries TRBV19 and TRBJ2-5; 13 bases fit TRBD2. The CDR3 consists of 16 residues. With 6 bases clipped from V and 1 base from J, the junction kept 5 bases outside the gene matches. CDR1 LNHDA and CDR2 SQIVND come from the germline V gene (reference sequence). The chain's CDR3 is CASSGLAGVIQETQYF. In DNA, the CDR3 is TGTGCCAGTAGCGGACTAGCGGGGGTGATCCAAGAGACCCAGTACTTC.

The rearrangement links TRBV7-9 to TRBJ1-5; D unresolved. Germline V gene sequence: CDR1 SEHNR, CDR2 FQNEAQ (reference sequence). The CDR3 extends over 13 amino acids. Trimming left V 3 bases short and J 1 base short, with 4 bases between. CDR3 region: CASSFSSNQPQHF. CDR3 DNA: TGTGCCAGCAGCTTTTCCAGCAATCAGCCCCAGCATTTT.

Relative to its sample, this clone is medium-sized (0.01 to 0.1%). The J gene is TRBJ2-1, the V gene TRBV10-3; 10 nucleotides agree with TRBD2. Germline CDR1 is ENHRY and CDR2 is SYGVKD. This CDR3 is built from 16 residues. V gave up 2 bases and J gave up 4 bases; unmatched junction bases: 5. The CDR3 spells CAISEAASGGYNEQFF. In DNA, the CDR3 is TGTGCCATCAGTGAGGCAGCTAGCGGGGGATACAATGAGCAGTTCTTC.

The rearrangement joins TRBV7-9 to TRBJ2-1, with D possibly matching TRBD1 (5 bases). Germline V lookup: CDR1 SEHNR, CDR2 FQNEAQ (reference sequence). CDR3 length: 14 amino acids. V shed 6 bases and J shed 2 bases, with 11 bases lying between them. The CDR3 loop reads CASRARVAYNEQFF. As DNA, the CDR3 is TGTGCCAGCAGGGCCAGGGTCGCCTACAATGAGCAGTTCTTC.

In its sample, this clone ranks as medium-sized. The rearrangement links TRBV6-1 to TRBJ2-1; no reliable D call. V lost 6 bases and J 0 bases, leaving 9 bases between the germline ends. Germline V gene sequence: CDR1 MNHNS, CDR2 SASEGT. The CDR3 length is 14 residues. As DNA, the CDR3 is TGTGCCAGCAGCGGCCTAAGCTCCTACAATGAGCAGTTCTTC. This translates into CASSGLSSYNEQFF.

The CDR3 nucleotides read TGTGCCAGCAGTCGGGACAGTGAAGCTTTCTTT. It yields the protein CASSRDSEAFF. V and J are TRBV27 and TRBJ1-1, with 7 nucleotides matching TRBD1. V was clipped by 5 bases and J by 7 bases; unmatched bases: 1. Germline V gives CDR1 MNHEY, CDR2 SMNVEV (reference sequence). The CDR3 covers 11 residues.

This clone was seen just once. In nucleotides, the CDR3 is TGTGCCAGCAGCCCCGCGGGGGGACAGAACACAGATACGCAGTATTTT. Protein: CASSPAGGQNTDTQYF. This chain joins TRBV9 and TRBJ2-3; perhaps TRBD2 as D (8 bases). The V gene's germline CDR1 is SGDLS and CDR2 YYNGEE. This CDR3 has 16 amino acids. With 4 bases removed from V and 2 bases from J, the gap between germline ends came to 17 bases.

The chain links TRBV4-3 to TRBJ2-2; maybe TRBD1 (5 bases). Germline V gene sequence: CDR1 LGHNA, CDR2 YSLEER. The CDR3 is made up of 13 amino acids. V lost 4 bases, J lost 5 bases, and 8 bases lay in between. The CDR3 sequence: CASSPGITGELFF. The CDR3 coding sequence is TGCGCCAGCAGCCCAGGGATAACCGGGGAGCTGTTTTTT.